Following are 10 T cell receptor beta chains from one sample sequenced in a study of a mutant IDH1 vaccine in newly diagnosed glioma. Time point indicated: week 5, during vaccination. In the vaccine, a single dose held 300 ug of the mutant IDH1 20-mer peptide, along with topical imiquimod. These receptors have no known antigen. Profiling relied on immunoSEQ multiplex PCR, and the TCRdb table lists in-frame clones only, not all of them. The sample holds 25,000 or so clones, approximately 79% seen once. The source material was PBMCs, sampled from a glioma patient whose treatment included an IDH1 peptide vaccine. These TCRs come from a man aged 40-49 years with glioma. Some clones in this sample may be carry-over from other donors' samples.

This rearrangement joins TRBV4-3 to TRBJ2-1; 9 bases fit TRBD2. The CDR3 extends over 16 amino acids. The trim removed 4 bases at V and 3 bases at J, leaving 7 bases unmatched. Germline CDR1 is LGHNA and CDR2 is YSLEER. CDR3 sequence reads: CASSLRPSGVYNEQFF. The CDR3 DNA is TGCGCCAGCAGCCTGCGGCCTAGCGGGGTCTACAATGAGCAGTTCTTC.

The chain joins TRBV19 to TRBJ2-1, with TRBD2 identical over 7 bases. This CDR3 has 14 residues. Per the germline V gene, CDR1 is LNHDA and CDR2 is SQIVND (reference sequence). The J segment lost 8 bases and the V segment lost 3 bases, leaving 7 bases of the junction unmatched. The CDR3 DNA sequence: TGTGCCAGTAGTATCTTGGCGGGGAGGGATGAGCAGTTCTTC. Translating gives CASSILAGRDEQFF. The full variable domain, in which reference TRBV19 and TRBJ2-1 provide the parts outside the CDR3, is DGGITQSPKYLFRKEGQNVTLSCEQNLNHDAMYWYRQDPGQGLRLIYYSQIVNDFQKGDIAEGYSVSREKKESFPLTVTSAQKNPTAFYLCASSILAGRDEQFFGPGTRLTVL.

This clone was seen only once. J is TRBJ1-5 and V is TRBV6-6, with D tentatively TRBD1 (5 bases). Trimming cost V 6 bases and J 9 bases, with 18 bases left between them. In germline, CDR1 is MNHNY, CDR2 SVGAGI (reference sequence). The CDR3 loop spans 14 amino acids. The CDR3: CASSPTGGRGPQHF. For the CDR3, the DNA is TGTGCCAGCAGCCCTACGGGGGGGAGAGGGCCCCAGCATTTT.

J is TRBJ2-7 and V is TRBV6-1; 9 bases agree with TRBD1. Trimming cost V 8 bases and J 3 bases; bases outside gene matches: 5. CDR1 and CDR2 from the germline V gene are MNHNS and SASEGT. The CDR3 runs 13 residues. The CDR3 spells CASGRGQGYEQYF. CDR3 nucleotide sequence: TGTGCCAGCGGTAGGGGACAGGGCTACGAGCAGTACTTC.

V usage is TRBV6-6 and J usage is TRBJ1-5; 7 nucleotides align to TRBD1. This CDR3 has 16 residues. Losses at the gene ends were 0 bases for V and 2 bases for J; bases not matched to a gene: 4. CDR1 MNHNY and CDR2 SVGAGI come from the germline V gene (reference sequence). CDR3 sequence (DNA): TGTGCCAGCAGTTACTCGAACAGGGGCGGCAATCAGCCCCAGCATTTT. Encoded protein: CASSYSNRGGNQPQHF.

V gene TRBV7-2 combines with J gene TRBJ1-1; the match to TRBD1 covers 7 bases. Looked up from germline, CDR1 is SGHTA and CDR2 is FQGNSA. V was clipped by 4 bases and J by 0 bases; unmatched bases: 5. The CDR3 covers 15 residues. CDR3 amino acids: CASSYYGTVNTEAFF. CDR3 nucleotides: TGTGCCAGCAGCTATTACGGGACAGTGAACACTGAAGCTTTCTTT.

V gene TRBV5-1 combines with J gene TRBJ2-3, with no clear D. CDR1 is SGHRS and CDR2 is YFSETQ in the germline V gene. This CDR3 region has 14 residues. V gave up 2 bases and J gave up 4 bases, with 11 bases separating them. The CDR3 nucleotides read TGCGCCAGCAGCTTAGCCCCAGGCGCAGATACGCAGTATTTT. Translated: CASSLAPGADTQYF.

The chain recombines TRBV5-1 with TRBJ2-3; 14 bases fit TRBD2. This CDR3 has 16 residues. V gave up 4 bases and J gave up 5 bases; unmatched junction bases: 6. CDR1 SGHRS and CDR2 YFSETQ come from the germline V gene. The CDR3 bases are TGCGCCAGCAGCCCCGGGACTAGCGGGGGCCTAGATACGCAGTATTTT. This sequence encodes CASSPGTSGGLDTQYF.

V is TRBV14 and J is TRBJ2-2, with 8 bases lining up with TRBD1. CDR3 length equals 16 residues. V was clipped by 3 bases and J by 0 bases; unmatched bases: 3. Germline assignment: CDR1 SGHDN and CDR2 FVKESK. The DNA for the CDR3 is TGTGCCAGCAGCCAGGGACAGGCCACGAACACCGGGGAGCTGTTTTTT. Amino acids: CASSQGQATNTGELFF.

This sequence joins TRBV6-5 and TRBJ1-2, with D possibly matching TRBD1 (5 bases). Germline CDR1 is MNHEY and CDR2 is SVGAGI. V was clipped by 0 bases and J by 6 bases, with 14 bases between them. This CDR3 has 15 residues. Here the CDR3 DNA reads TGTGCCAGCAGTTACTCGATAGTGGGGGGGGATGGCTACACCTTC. Translating it yields CASSYSIVGGDGYTF.